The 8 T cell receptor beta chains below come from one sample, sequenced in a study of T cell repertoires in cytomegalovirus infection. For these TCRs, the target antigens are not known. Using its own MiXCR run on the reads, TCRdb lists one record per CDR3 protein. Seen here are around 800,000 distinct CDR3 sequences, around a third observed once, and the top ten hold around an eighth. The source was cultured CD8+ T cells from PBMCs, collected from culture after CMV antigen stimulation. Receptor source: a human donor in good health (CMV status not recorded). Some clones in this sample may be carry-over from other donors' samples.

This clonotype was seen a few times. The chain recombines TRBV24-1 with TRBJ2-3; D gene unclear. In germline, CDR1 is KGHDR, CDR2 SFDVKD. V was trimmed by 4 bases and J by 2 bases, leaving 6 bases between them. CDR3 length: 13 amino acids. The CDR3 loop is CATSEPYTDTQYF. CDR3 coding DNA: TGTGCCACCAGTGAACCGTACACAGATACGCAGTATTTT.

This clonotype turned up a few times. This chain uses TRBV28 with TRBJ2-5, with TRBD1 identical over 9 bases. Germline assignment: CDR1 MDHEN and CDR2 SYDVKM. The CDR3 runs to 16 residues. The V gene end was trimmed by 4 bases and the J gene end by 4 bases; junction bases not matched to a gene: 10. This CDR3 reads CASSSISGTGSETQYF. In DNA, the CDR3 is TGTGCCAGCAGTTCCATCTCCGGGACAGGGTCAGAGACCCAGTACTTC.

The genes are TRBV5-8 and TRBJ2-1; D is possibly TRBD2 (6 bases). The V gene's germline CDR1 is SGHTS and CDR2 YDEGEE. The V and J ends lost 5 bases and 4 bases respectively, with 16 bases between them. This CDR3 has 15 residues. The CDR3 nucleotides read TGTGCCAGCAGATTACTAGCTTCGGGGTACAATGAGCAGTTCTTC. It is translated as CASRLLASGYNEQFF.

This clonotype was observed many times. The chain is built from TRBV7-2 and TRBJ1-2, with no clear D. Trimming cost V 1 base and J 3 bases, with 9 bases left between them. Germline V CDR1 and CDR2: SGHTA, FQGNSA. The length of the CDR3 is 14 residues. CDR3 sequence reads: CASSLVPGDYGYTF. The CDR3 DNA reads TGTGCCAGCAGCTTAGTCCCCGGGGACTATGGCTACACCTTC. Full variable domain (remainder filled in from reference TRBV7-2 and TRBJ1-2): GAGVSQSPSNKVTEKGKDVELRCDPISGHTALYWYRQSLGQGLEFLIYFQGNSAPDKSGLPSDRFSAERTGGSVSTLTIQRTQQEDSAVYLCASSLVPGDYGYTFGSGTRLTVV.

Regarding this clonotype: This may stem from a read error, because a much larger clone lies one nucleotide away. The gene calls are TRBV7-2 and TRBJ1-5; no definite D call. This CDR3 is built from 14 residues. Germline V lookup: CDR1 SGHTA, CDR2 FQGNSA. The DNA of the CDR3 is TGTGCCAGCAGCTTAGACACTTCCAGTCAGTCCCAGCATTTT. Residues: CASSLDTSSQSQHF.

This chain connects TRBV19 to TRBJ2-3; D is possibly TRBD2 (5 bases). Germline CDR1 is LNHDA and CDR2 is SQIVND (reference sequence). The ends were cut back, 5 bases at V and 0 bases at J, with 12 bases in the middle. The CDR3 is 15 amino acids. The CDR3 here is CASSVWELSTDTQYF. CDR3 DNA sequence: TGTGCCAGTAGTGTTTGGGAGCTAAGCACAGATACGCAGTATTTT.

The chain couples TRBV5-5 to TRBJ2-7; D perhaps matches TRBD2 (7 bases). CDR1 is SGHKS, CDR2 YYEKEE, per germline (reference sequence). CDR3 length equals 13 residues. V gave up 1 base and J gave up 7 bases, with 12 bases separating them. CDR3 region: CASSLSGGQEQYF. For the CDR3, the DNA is TGTGCCAGCAGCTTGTCCGGGGGGCAGGAGCAGTACTTC.

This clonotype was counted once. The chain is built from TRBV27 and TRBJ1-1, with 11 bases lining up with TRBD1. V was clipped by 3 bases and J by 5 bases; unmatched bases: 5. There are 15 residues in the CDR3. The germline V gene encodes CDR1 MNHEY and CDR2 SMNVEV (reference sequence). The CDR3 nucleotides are TGTGCCAGCAGTTTTGCCGGGACAGGGGGAACTGAAGCTTTCTTT. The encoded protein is CASSFAGTGGTEAFF.